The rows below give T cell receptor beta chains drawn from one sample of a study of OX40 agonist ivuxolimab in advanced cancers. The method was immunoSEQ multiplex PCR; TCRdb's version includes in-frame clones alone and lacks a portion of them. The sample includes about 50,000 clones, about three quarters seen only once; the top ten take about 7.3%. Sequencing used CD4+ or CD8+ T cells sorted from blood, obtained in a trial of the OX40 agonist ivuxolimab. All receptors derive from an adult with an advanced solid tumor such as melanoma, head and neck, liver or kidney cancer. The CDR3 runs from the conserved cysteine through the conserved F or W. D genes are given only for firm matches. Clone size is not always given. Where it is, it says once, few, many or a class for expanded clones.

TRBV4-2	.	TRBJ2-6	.	CASSQDPLYHSGANVLTF	TGTGCCAGCAGCCAAGATCCTCTATACCACTCTGGGGCCAACGTCCTGACTTTC
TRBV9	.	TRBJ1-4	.	CASSVSGGIATNEKLFF	TGTGCCAGCAGCGTTTCGGGGGGGATAGCGACTAATGAAAAACTGTTTTTT
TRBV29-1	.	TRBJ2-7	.	CSVEDPASRYEQYF	TGCAGCGTTGAAGACCCCGCTAGCCGCTACGAGCAGTACTTC
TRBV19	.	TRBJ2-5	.	CASSGGGGQETQYF	TGTGCCAGTAGTGGTGGGGGCGGCCAAGAGACCCAGTACTTC
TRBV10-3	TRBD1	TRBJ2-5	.	CAISGSTGGSETQYF	TGTGCCATCAGTGGATCGACAGGGGGATCAGAGACCCAGTACTTC
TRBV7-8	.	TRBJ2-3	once	CASSLAGGRTDTQYF	TGTGCCAGCAGCTTAGCTGGGGGGAGAACAGATACGCAGTATTTT
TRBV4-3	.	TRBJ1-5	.	CASSPGSHGPYSNQPQHF	TGCGCCAGCAGCCCTGGATCCCATGGGCCTTATAGCAATCAGCCCCAGCATTTT
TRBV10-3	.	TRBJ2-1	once	CAISESYSNEQFF	TGTGCCATCAGTGAGAGTTACTCCAATGAGCAGTTCTTC
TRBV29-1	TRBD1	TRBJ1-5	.	CSVGTDSNQPQHF	TGCAGCGTCGGGACAGATAGCAATCAGCCCCAGCATTTT
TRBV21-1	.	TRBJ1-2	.	CASSVQGHLLSWGYTF	TGTGCCAGCAGCGTACAGGGACACCTCTTGTCGTGGGGCTACACCTTC
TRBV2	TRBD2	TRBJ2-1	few	CASSERRVIAGDEQFF	TGTGCCAGCAGTGAACGCCGGGTGATAGCGGGAGATGAGCAGTTCTTC
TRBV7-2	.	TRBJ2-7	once	CASSLGAAPVSYEQYF	TGTGCCAGCAGCTTAGGGGCGGCCCCCGTCTCCTACGAGCAGTACTTC
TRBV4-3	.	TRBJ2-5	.	CASSQGLSYQETQYF	TGCGCCAGCAGCCAGGGACTGTCCTACCAAGAGACCCAGTACTTC
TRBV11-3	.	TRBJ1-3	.	CASSLTQSGNTIYF	TGTGCCAGCAGCTTAACACAGTCTGGAAACACCATATATTTT
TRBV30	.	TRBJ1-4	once	CAWSVLRGDEKLFF	TGTGCCTGGAGTGTACTCCGGGGGGATGAAAAACTGTTTTTT
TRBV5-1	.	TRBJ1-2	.	CASSLAGIGYGYTF	TGCGCCAGCAGCTTGGCCGGGATAGGCTATGGCTACACCTTC
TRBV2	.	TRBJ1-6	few	CASSEWTNPNSPLHF	TGTGCCAGCAGTGAGTGGACAAATCCGAATTCACCCCTCCACTTT
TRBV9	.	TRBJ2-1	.	CASSVVRGDEQFF	TGTGCCAGCAGCGTAGTGAGGGGCGATGAGCAGTTCTTC
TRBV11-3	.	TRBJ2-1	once	CASSLGGGSYNEQFF	TGTGCCAGCAGCTTAGGGGGCGGGTCGTACAATGAGCAGTTCTTC
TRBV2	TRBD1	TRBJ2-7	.	CASSLDRAYEQYF	TGTGCCAGCAGCCTGGACAGGGCCTACGAGCAGTACTTC
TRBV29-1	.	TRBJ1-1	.	CSVRGRDLMNTEAFF	TGCAGCGTTAGGGGGAGAGACCTCATGAACACTGAAGCTTTCTTT
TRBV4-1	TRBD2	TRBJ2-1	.	CASSLTSGSLYEQFF	TGCGCCAGCAGCCTGACTAGCGGGAGTTTGTATGAGCAGTTCTTC
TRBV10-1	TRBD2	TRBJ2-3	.	CASSGLAETDTQYF	TGCGCCAGCTCTGGACTAGCGGAAACAGATACGCAGTATTTT
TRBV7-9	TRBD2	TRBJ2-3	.	CASSLSSGLEVQADTQYF	TGTGCCAGCAGCTTATCCTCGGGACTAGAGGTTCAAGCTGATACGCAGTATTTT
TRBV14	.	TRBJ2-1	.	CASSPRSYNEQFF	TGTGCCAGCAGCCCCCGGTCCTACAATGAGCAGTTCTTC
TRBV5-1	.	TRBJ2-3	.	CASSLFPSITDTQYF	TGCGCCAGCAGCTTGTTCCCAAGCATCACAGATACGCAGTATTTT
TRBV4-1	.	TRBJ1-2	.	CASSQGPSNYGYTF	TGCGCCAGCAGCCAGGGGCCTTCTAACTATGGCTACACCTTC